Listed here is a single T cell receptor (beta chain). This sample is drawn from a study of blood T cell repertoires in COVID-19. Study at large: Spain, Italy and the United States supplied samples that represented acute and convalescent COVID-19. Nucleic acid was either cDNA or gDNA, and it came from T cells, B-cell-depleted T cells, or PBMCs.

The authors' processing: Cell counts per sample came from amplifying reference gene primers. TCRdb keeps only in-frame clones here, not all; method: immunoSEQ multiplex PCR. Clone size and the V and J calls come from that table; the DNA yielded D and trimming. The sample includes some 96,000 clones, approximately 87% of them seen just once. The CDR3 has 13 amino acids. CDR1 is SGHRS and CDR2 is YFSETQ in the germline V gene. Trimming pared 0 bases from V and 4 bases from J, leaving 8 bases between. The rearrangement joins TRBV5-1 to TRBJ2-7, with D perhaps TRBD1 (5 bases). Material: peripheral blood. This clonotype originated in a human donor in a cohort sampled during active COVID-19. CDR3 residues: CASSLEQGYEQYF. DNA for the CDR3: TGCGCCAGCAGCTTGGAGCAGGGATACGAGCAGTACTTC.